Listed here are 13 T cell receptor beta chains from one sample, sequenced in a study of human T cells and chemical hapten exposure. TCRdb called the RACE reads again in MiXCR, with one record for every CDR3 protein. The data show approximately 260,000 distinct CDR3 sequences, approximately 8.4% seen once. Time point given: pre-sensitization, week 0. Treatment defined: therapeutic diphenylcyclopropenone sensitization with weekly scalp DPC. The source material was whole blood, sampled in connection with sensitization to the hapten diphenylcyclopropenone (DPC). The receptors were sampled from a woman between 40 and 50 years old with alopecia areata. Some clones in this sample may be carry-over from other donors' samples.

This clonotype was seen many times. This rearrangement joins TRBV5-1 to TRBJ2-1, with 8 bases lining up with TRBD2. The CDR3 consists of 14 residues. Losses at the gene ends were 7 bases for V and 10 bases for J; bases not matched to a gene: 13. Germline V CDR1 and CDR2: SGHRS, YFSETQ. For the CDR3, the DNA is TGCGCCAGCTCACCAGCGGGAGTATCATGGGAGCAGTTCTTC. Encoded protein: CASSPAGVSWEQFF.

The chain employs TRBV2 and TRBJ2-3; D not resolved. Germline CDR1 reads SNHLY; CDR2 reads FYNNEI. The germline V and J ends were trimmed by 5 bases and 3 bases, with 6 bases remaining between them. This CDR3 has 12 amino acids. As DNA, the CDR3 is TGTGCCAGCAGTCTTAGGACAGATACGCAGTATTTT. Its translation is CASSLRTDTQYF.

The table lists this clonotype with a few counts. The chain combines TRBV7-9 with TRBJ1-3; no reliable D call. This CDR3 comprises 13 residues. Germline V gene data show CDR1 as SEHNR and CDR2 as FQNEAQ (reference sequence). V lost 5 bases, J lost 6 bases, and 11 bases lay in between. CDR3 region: CASSADNINTIYF. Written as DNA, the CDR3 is TGTGCCAGCAGCGCCGACAATATAAACACCATATATTTT.

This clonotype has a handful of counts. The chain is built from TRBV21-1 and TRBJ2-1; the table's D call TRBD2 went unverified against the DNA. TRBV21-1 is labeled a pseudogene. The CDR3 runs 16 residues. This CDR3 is CASSKEEGGLYNEQFF. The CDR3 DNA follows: TGTGCCAGCAGCAAAGAGGAGGGCGGCCTCTACAATGAGCAGTTCTTC.

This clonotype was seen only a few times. CDR3 amino acids: CSGAREAVWTDTQYF. The CDR3 nucleotides are TGCAGCGGGGCGCGGGAGGCGGTGTGGACAGATACGCAGTATTTT. This chain links TRBV29-1 with TRBJ2-3; 8 positions agree with TRBD2. The CDR3 extends over 15 amino acids. V dropped 7 bases and J dropped 3; count of bases not matched to a gene: 12. Germline V CDR1 and CDR2: SQVTM, ANQGSEA.

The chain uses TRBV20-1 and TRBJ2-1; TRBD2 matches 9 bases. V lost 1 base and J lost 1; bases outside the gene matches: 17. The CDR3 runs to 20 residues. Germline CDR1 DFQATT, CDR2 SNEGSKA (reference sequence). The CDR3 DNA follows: TGCAGTGCTAGAGTGGCGGGAGGGCCCTCAATCGGAAGTTCCTACAATGAGCAGTTCTTC. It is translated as CSARVAGGPSIGSSYNEQFF.

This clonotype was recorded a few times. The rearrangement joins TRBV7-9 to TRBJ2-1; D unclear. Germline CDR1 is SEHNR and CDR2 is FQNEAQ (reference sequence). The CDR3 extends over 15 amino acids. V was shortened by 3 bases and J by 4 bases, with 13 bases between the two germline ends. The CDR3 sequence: CASSFGLVGYNEQFF. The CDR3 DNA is TGTGCCAGCAGCTTCGGCCTAGTCGGGTACAATGAGCAGTTCTTC.

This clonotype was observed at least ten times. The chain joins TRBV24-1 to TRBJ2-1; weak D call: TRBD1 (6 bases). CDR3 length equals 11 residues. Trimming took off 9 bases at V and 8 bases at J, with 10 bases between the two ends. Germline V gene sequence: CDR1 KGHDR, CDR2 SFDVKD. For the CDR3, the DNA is TGTGCCACCCGGGACAATCATGAGCAGTTCTTC. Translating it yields CATRDNHEQFF.

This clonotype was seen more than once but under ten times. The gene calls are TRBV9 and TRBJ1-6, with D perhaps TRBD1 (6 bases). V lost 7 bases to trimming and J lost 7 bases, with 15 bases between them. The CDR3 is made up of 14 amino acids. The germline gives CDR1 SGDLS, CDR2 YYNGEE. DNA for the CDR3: TGTGCCAGCTCGATCGGGGGGCGGAATTCACCCCTCCACTTT. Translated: CASSIGGRNSPLHF.

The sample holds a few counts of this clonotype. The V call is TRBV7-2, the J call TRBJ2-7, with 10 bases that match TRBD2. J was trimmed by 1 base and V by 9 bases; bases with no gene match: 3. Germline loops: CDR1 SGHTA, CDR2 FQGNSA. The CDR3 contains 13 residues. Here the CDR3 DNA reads TGTGCCAGTAGGACTAGCGGTTCCTACGAGCAGTACTTC. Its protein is CASRTSGSYEQYF.

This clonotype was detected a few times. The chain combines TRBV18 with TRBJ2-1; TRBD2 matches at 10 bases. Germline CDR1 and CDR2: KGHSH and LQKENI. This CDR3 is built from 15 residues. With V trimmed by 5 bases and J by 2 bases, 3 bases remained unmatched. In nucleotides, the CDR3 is TGTGCCAGCTCATCAGCGGGAGGGCCCTACAATGAGCAGTTCTTC. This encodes CASSSAGGPYNEQFF.

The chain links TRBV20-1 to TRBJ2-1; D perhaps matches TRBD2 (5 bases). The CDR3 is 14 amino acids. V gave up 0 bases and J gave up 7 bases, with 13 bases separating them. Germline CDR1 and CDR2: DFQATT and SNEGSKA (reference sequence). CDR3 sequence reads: CSARDPNSGNEQFF. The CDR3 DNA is TGCAGTGCTAGAGATCCTAATTCGGGAAATGAGCAGTTCTTC.

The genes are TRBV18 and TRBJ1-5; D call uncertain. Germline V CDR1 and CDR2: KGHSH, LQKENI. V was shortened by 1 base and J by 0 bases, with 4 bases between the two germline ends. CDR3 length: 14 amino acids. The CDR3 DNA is TGTGCCAGCTCACCACAGGGTAGCAATCAGCCCCAGCATTTT. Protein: CASSPQGSNQPQHF.